This TCR beta chain was recovered during a study of blood T cell repertoires in COVID-19. Measured with immunoSEQ multiplex PCR; TCRdb has only the in-frame clones, and not every one. Here the sample spans more than 300,000 clones, roughly 90% being singletons. Germline CDR1 and CDR2: MNHNY and SVGAGI (reference sequence). The CDR3 has 19 residues. The ends were cut back, 8 bases at V and 6 bases at J, with 31 bases in the middle. The rearrangement joins TRBV6-6 to TRBJ2-2; D possibly corresponds to TRBD2 (5 bases). This sequence originates from a woman aged 25-40 years who had been exposed to COVID-19. What was sequenced was PBMCs or T cells enriched from blood (not recorded which). The chain's CDR3 is CASRRRRHLTISGSGELFF. DNA of the CDR3: TGTGCCAGCCGTCGACGACGACACCTGACAATCAGCGGATCCGGGGAGCTGTTTTTT.